This T cell receptor beta chain appears in the sequencing data of a study of T cells in localized non-small cell lung cancer. The table came from immunoSEQ multiplex PCR; TCRdb's copy has only in-frame clones and leaves some out. The table shows thousands of clones, with roughly two fifths occurring only once. Notes on this clone: Its antigen remains unidentified.

The CDR3 covers 14 residues. Germline V gene data show CDR1 as LNHDA and CDR2 as SQIVND (reference sequence). Trimming took 4 bases from V and 8 from J; bases not matched to a gene: 7. Study-wide points: As only one tumor region underwent sequencing, heterogeneity remains possible. Uninvolved adjacent lung, not tumor, had the highest T cell clonality.

J is TRBJ2-3 and V is TRBV19; 9 bases match TRBD1. The sequencing used lung tumor tissue, collected before any cancer treatment. This TCR came from a male donor at least 60 years old with stage II squamous cell lung carcinoma. The CDR3 nucleotides read TGTGCCAGTAGTAATCGGGACAGGGTAGTTACGCAGTATTTT. It yields the protein CASSNRDRVVTQYF.